Listed below are T cell receptor beta chains from one sample, sequenced in a study of blood T cell repertoires in COVID-19. Produced via immunoSEQ multiplex PCR; TCRdb's table is partial and in-frame only. This table has over 200,000 clones, about nine tenths appearing once. The sequenced sample consisted of peripheral blood. The origin of the receptors is a man younger than 45 who had recovered from COVID-19. Both conserved end residues are trimmed from each CDR3. The D gene is left open where the match is weak.

J gene: TRBJ2-2
D gene: TRBD2
V gene: TRBV4-2
CDR3 protein: ASSQDPAGGTGELF

J gene: TRBJ1-1
D gene: -
V gene: TRBV19
CDR3 protein: ASGHPPEAF

J gene: TRBJ2-2
D gene: -
V gene: TRBV10-1
CDR3 protein: ASQEGGSTGELF

J gene: TRBJ2-7
D gene: -
V gene: TRBV19
CDR3 protein: ASSIGNRGLAGGEQY

J gene: TRBJ2-1
D gene: -
V gene: TRBV11-2
CDR3 protein: ASSLYGGGSYNEQF

J gene: TRBJ2-7
D gene: -
V gene: TRBV2
CDR3 protein: ASRTPGFVY

J gene: TRBJ2-2
D gene: TRBD2
V gene: TRBV19
CDR3 protein: ASQVAGVTGELF

J gene: TRBJ2-7
D gene: -
V gene: TRBV7-9
CDR3 protein: ASSLTQGVDEQY

J gene: TRBJ2-3
D gene: TRBD2
V gene: TRBV7-2
CDR3 protein: ASSFGGGGFTDTQY

J gene: TRBJ1-2
D gene: TRBD1
V gene: TRBV10-1
CDR3 protein: ASSGDRWGRTGTGYT

J gene: TRBJ1-3
D gene: -
V gene: TRBV7-9
CDR3 protein: ASSLAEGNTIY

J gene: TRBJ1-5
D gene: -
V gene: TRBV19
CDR3 protein: ASTGDRRDQPQH

J gene: TRBJ2-2
D gene: -
V gene: TRBV7-8
CDR3 protein: ASTTPNTGELF

J gene: TRBJ2-3
D gene: -
V gene: TRBV27
CDR3 protein: ASSLWSGSVFGDTQY

J gene: TRBJ2-2
D gene: TRBD1
V gene: TRBV11-3
CDR3 protein: ASSRDPYRGNTGELF

J gene: TRBJ2-7
D gene: -
V gene: TRBV5-4
CDR3 protein: ASSLASGEQY

J gene: TRBJ2-3
D gene: -
V gene: TRBV7-6
CDR3 protein: ASSPRGKRQSSDTQY

J gene: TRBJ1-1
D gene: -
V gene: TRBV6-5
CDR3 protein: ASSYAPGRNTEAF

J gene: TRBJ2-3
D gene: -
V gene: TRBV4-1
CDR3 protein: ASSHKALPSTDTQY

J gene: TRBJ1-1
D gene: -
V gene: TRBV7-9
CDR3 protein: ASSPDRYTEAF

J gene: TRBJ1-4
D gene: -
V gene: TRBV19
CDR3 protein: ASSATVDEKLF

J gene: TRBJ1-6
D gene: -
V gene: TRBV4-3
CDR3 protein: ASSQDSFSSSPLH

J gene: TRBJ2-2
D gene: -
V gene: TRBV11-2
CDR3 protein: ASSSNRVTNTGELF

J gene: TRBJ2-1
D gene: TRBD2
V gene: TRBV19
CDR3 protein: ASSIAASGGYNEQF

J gene: TRBJ1-5
D gene: -
V gene: TRBV5-4
CDR3 protein: ASSLDSQRSTQH

J gene: TRBJ1-1
D gene: -
V gene: TRBV3-1/TRBV3-2
CDR3 protein: ASSQDVTRGREAF

J gene: TRBJ1-2
D gene: TRBD1
V gene: TRBV15
CDR3 protein: AARQGANYGYT

J gene: TRBJ2-2
D gene: TRBD2
V gene: TRBV7-2
CDR3 protein: ASSLVLAADRELF

J gene: TRBJ1-5
D gene: -
V gene: TRBV27
CDR3 protein: ASSNAAILGQPQH